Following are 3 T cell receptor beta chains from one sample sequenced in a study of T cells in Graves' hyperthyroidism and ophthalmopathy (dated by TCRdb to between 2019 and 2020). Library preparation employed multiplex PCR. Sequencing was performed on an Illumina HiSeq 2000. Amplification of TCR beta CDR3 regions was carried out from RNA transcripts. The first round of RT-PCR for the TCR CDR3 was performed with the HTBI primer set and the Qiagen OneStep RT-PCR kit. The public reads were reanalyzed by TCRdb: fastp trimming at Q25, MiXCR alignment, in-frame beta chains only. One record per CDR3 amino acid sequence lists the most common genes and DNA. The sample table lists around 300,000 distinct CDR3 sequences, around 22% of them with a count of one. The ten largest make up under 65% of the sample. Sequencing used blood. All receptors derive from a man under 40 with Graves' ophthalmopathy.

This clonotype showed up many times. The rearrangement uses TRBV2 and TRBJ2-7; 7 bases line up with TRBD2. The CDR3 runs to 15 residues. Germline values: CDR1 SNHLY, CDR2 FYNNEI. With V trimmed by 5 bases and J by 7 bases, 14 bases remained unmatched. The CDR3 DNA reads TGTGCCAGCAGTCGAAGCGGGATGGACCTCTGGGAGCAGTACTTC. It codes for CASSRSGMDLWEQYF.

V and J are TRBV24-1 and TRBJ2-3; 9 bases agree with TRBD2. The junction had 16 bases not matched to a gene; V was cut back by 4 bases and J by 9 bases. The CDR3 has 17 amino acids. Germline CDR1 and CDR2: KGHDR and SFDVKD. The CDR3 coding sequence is TGTGCCACCAGTGACCGTCTTGGGGCGGGAGGGCCTGCCACGCAGTATTTT. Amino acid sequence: CATSDRLGAGGPATQYF.

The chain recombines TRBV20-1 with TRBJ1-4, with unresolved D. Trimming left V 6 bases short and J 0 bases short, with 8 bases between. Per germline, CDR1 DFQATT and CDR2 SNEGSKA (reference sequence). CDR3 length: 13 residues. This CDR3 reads CSASIPTNEKLFF. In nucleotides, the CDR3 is TGCAGTGCCAGCATTCCAACTAATGAAAAACTGTTTTTT.